This T cell receptor (beta chain) was observed in a study of radiotherapy plus CTLA-4 blockade in lung cancer. Assay: immunoSEQ multiplex PCR; the TCRdb copy retains only in-frame clones and omits some. The repertoire includes tens of thousands of clones, almost 65% of them detected once, and about 18% sits in the top ten. Germline-derived CDR1 and CDR2 are SGDLS and YYNGEE. There are 15 residues in the CDR3. V was trimmed by 3 bases and J by 2 bases, leaving 12 bases between them. The chain recombines TRBV9 with TRBJ2-4, with D perhaps TRBD1 (6 bases). The receptor was derived from a human donor with non-small cell lung cancer who had a partial response to radiotherapy plus ipilimumab. The sample was peripheral blood, taken from a patient treated with radiotherapy plus ipilimumab. The CDR3 reads CASSEQTGTKNIQYF. CDR3 DNA sequence: TGTGCCAGCAGCGAGCAGACAGGTACCAAAAACATTCAGTACTTC.